The 17 T cell receptor beta chains below come from one sample, sequenced in a study of regulatory T cells in long-lasting Graves disease. The time point was: newly diagnosed GD, antithyroid drugs for less than 3 months. Researchers made the TCR library from RNA that was extracted from PBMCs. Assembly of TCR beta libraries relied on iRepertoire HTBI primers together with Arm-PCR of CDR3 regions. TCRdb used MiXCR to reprocess the multiplex PCR reads, holding one entry per CDR3 protein. The sample contains some 250,000 distinct CDR3 sequences, about 19% of which appear only once. Sequencing used peripheral blood mononuclear cells (PBMCs), obtained at new diagnosis, from a patient treated with antithyroid drugs. These receptors were taken from a female donor with Graves disease.

The genes are TRBV7-7 and TRBJ2-7, with TRBD1 as a possible D gene (6 bases). CDR3 length: 15 residues. The V and J ends lost 0 bases and 4 bases respectively, with 13 bases between them. Germline CDR1 is SSHAT and CDR2 is FNYEAQ (reference sequence). CDR3 protein: CASSLAKGDPYEQYF. The CDR3 bases are TGTGCCAGCAGCTTAGCGAAGGGGGACCCTTACGAGCAGTACTTC. Full variable domain (missing parts from reference TRBV7-7 and TRBJ2-7): GAGVSQSPRYKVTKRGQDVTLRCDPISSHATLYWYQQALGQGPEFLTYFNYEAQPDKSGLPSDRFSAERPEGSISTLTIQRTEQRDSAMYRCASSLAKGDPYEQYFGPGTRLTVT.

This clonotype was recorded at least ten times. V and J are TRBV18 and TRBJ2-2; 7 bases match TRBD2. V dropped 6 bases and J dropped 0; count of bases not matched to a gene: 7. The length of the CDR3 is 16 residues. The V gene's germline CDR1 is KGHSH and CDR2 LQKENI. The CDR3 protein is CASSRPTSSNTGELFF. CDR3 bases: TGTGCCAGCTCGCGCCCGACTAGCTCGAACACCGGGGAGCTGTTTTTT.

In its sample, this clonotype was seen many times. This chain uses TRBV20-1 with TRBJ2-1, with 10 bases matching TRBD1. CDR3 size: 14 residues. CDR1 DFQATT and CDR2 SNEGSKA come from the germline V gene (reference sequence). V was clipped by 3 bases and J by 6 bases; unmatched bases: 5. The CDR3 sequence: CSARRGTGANEQFF. In DNA form, the CDR3 reads TGCAGTGCTAGGAGGGGGACAGGGGCCAATGAGCAGTTCTTC.

Notes on this clonotype: A single base is all that separates this from a far larger clone, so a read error is likely. The gene calls are TRBV9 and TRBJ2-4, with a weak D call TRBD1 (6 bases). Trimming left V 4 bases short and J 4 bases short, with 12 bases between. The V gene's germline CDR1 is SGDLS and CDR2 YYNGEE. The CDR3 extends over 14 amino acids. The CDR3 region is CASSRGGRKNIQYF. CDR3 DNA sequence: TGTGCCAGCAGCCGAGGGGGACGGAAAAACATTCAGTACTTC.

This clonotype was seen repeatedly, ten times or more. The V and J genes are TRBV20-1 and TRBJ1-2; D unclear. The CDR3 runs 11 residues. V lost 0 bases and J 6 bases, leaving 5 bases between the germline ends. Germline CDR1 reads DFQATT; CDR2 reads SNEGSKA (reference sequence). This CDR3 reads CSARERHGYTF. The CDR3 nucleotides are TGCAGTGCTAGAGAACGACATGGCTACACCTTC.

V and J are TRBV7-2 and TRBJ2-1; 12 bases align to TRBD2. This CDR3 is built from 16 residues. The V and J ends lost 5 bases and 2 bases, in that order; junction bases with no gene match: 4. In germline, CDR1 is SGHTA, CDR2 FQGNSA. In DNA form, the CDR3 reads TGTGCCAGCAGCATATCTAGCGGGGGGGCCTACAATGAGCAGTTCTTC. Protein: CASSISSGGAYNEQFF.

The chain employs TRBV7-7 and TRBJ2-5, with TRBD1 identical over 8 bases. The germline CDR1 and CDR2 sequences are SSHAT and FNYEAQ (reference sequence). CDR3 length equals 13 residues. The junction had 5 bases not matched to a gene; V was cut back by 6 bases and J by 5 bases. CDR3 in amino acids: CASSSGGAETQYF. For the CDR3, the DNA is TGTGCCAGCAGTTCAGGGGGCGCGGAGACCCAGTACTTC.

A few counts support this clonotype. The gene calls are TRBV7-3 and TRBJ2-7, with 15 bases lining up with TRBD2. Germline trimming cut 5 bases from V and 6 bases from J; bases unmatched to any gene: 2. CDR3 length: 14 residues. Germline assignment: CDR1 SGHTA and CDR2 FQGTGA. CDR3 region: CASSPGLAGGEQYF. The CDR3 DNA reads as TGTGCCAGCAGCCCGGGACTAGCGGGGGGCGAGCAGTACTTC.

This clonotype has at least ten counts. The genes are TRBV7-3 and TRBJ2-3; D is unresolved. The CDR3 contains 12 residues. V lost 0 bases, J lost 4 bases, and 2 bases lay in between. Germline V CDR1 and CDR2: SGHTA, FQGTGA. CDR3 loop: CASSLTSDTQYF. In DNA form, the CDR3 reads TGTGCCAGCAGCTTAACTTCAGATACGCAGTATTTT.

With respect to this clonotype: A single base separates this from a much larger clone, so it may be a read error. This chain uses TRBV5-5 with TRBJ2-7, with D possibly matching TRBD1 (6 bases). Trimming stripped 4 bases from V and 3 bases from J, with 14 bases between. The CDR3 is 14 residues long. Germline V lookup: CDR1 SGHKS, CDR2 YYEKEE (reference sequence). CDR3: CASSMRTAGYEQYF. In DNA, the CDR3 is TGTGCCAGCAGCATGAGGACAGCCGGCTACGAGCAGTACTTC.

Worth noting for this clonotype: Just one base apart from a much larger clone, this may be a read error. V and J are TRBV20-1 and TRBJ2-7, with D possibly being TRBD1 (5 bases). Germline V gene lookup returns CDR1 DFQATT and CDR2 SNEGSKA (reference sequence). This CDR3 spans 15 amino acids. The V end was cut by 2 bases, the J end by 1 base, with 15 bases between. The DNA of the CDR3 is TGCAGTGCTAGATTAACCGGGTACAGGTCCTACGAGCAGTACTTC. Encoded protein: CSARLTGYRSYEQYF.

In its sample, this clonotype was seen many times. The V call is TRBV18, the J call TRBJ2-7; D remains unclear. V dropped 3 bases and J dropped 2 bases, with 14 bases sitting between them. The CDR3 contains 15 residues. Germline-derived CDR1 and CDR2 are KGHSH and LQKENI. The chain's CDR3 is CASSPRRRETYEQYF. As DNA, the CDR3 is TGTGCCAGCTCACCCCGAAGGAGAGAAACCTACGAGCAGTACTTC.

This clonotype was recorded many times. The chain carries TRBV29-1 and TRBJ1-1; D is ambiguous. Trimming took 0 bases from V and 6 from J, leaving 11 bases between them. Looked up from germline, CDR1 is SQVTM and CDR2 is ANQGSEA. The CDR3 length is 13 residues. This chain's CDR3 is CSVEDRSWPEAFF. CDR3 sequence (DNA): TGCAGCGTTGAAGATCGGTCTTGGCCTGAAGCTTTCTTT.

This clonotype was counted between two and nine times. Given a much more abundant clone one base away, this may be a read error. J is TRBJ1-1 and V is TRBV20-1; D ambiguous. Germline V gene data show CDR1 as DFQATT and CDR2 as SNEGSKA (reference sequence). The CDR3 covers 16 residues. CDR3 nucleotide sequence: TGCAGTGCTAGAGTTCCAAAGGGAGTACCAGTCACTGAAACTTTCTTT. It is translated as CSARVPKGVPVTETFF.

Worth noting for this clonotype: This CDR3 fails to terminate in the conserved phenylalanine or tryptophan, so it likely reflects a read error. The chain is built from TRBV19 and TRBJ2-7, with unresolved D. Germline V gene lookup returns CDR1 LNHDA and CDR2 SQIVND (reference sequence). V lost 5 bases and J 1 base, leaving 12 bases between the germline ends. The CDR3 extends over 14 amino acids. CDR3 region: CASSADPLSYEQYS. In DNA form, the CDR3 reads TGTGCCAGTAGTGCCGACCCCCTATCCTACGAGCAGTACTCC.

This clonotype was detected ten times or more. The chain combines TRBV6-1 with TRBJ2-1, with D tentatively TRBD1 (6 bases). V shed 7 bases and J shed 6 bases, with 13 bases lying between them. There are 13 residues in the CDR3. CDR1 is MNHNS and CDR2 is SASEGT in the germline V gene. CDR3 residues: CASKGDPLNEQFF. CDR3 DNA sequence: TGTGCCAGCAAGGGGGATCCTCTCAATGAGCAGTTCTTC.

This clonotype was picked up many times. The V and J genes are TRBV24-1 and TRBJ1-2; 8 nucleotides agree with TRBD1. V lost 4 bases to trimming and J lost 4 bases; unmatched junction nucleotides: 16. This CDR3 is 18 amino acids long. CDR1 and CDR2 (germline): KGHDR, SFDVKD. CDR3: CATSDRSPGQGGRYGYTF. CDR3 coding DNA: TGTGCCACCAGTGACCGAAGCCCAGGACAGGGAGGACGCTATGGCTACACCTTC.